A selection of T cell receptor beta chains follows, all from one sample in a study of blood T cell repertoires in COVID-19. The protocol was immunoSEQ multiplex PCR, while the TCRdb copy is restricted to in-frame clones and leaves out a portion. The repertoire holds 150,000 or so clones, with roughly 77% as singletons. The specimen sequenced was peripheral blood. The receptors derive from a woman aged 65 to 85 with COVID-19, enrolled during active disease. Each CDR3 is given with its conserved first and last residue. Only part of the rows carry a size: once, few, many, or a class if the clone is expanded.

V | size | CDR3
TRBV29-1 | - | CSVAQSGNTIYF
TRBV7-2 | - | CASSLAGGAAYEQYF
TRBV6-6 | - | CASNPWTDNSPLHF
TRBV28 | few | CASSTGLIYGYTF
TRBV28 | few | CASSRGGANYGYTF
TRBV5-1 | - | CASSTGTVNSPLHF
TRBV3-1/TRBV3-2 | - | CASSLNTGTSRTDTQYF
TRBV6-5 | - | CASGGVESRAFF
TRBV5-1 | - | CASSRDFDTDTQYF
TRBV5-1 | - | CASSLAQTNTEAFF
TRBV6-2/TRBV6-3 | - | CASSRLAGGPGELFF
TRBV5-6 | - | CASSLGQFSGNTIYF
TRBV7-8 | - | CASSSAGGAITEQFF
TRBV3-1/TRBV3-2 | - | CASSQQGGTGEAFF
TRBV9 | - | CASSAGTGDNYGYTF
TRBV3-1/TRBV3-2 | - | CASSQRGADEKLFF
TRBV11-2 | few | CASSPPRLATDTQYF
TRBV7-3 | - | CASSSPAQGSSMNTEAFF
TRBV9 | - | CASSVGGRGNTEAFF
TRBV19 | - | CASSRGYSNQPQHF
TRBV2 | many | CASSTGWGTYEQYF
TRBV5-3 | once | CARSFREDVHSGNTIYF
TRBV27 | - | CASRGTGKAFF
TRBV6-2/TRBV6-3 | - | CASSSYQETQYF
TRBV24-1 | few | CATSDPGQGGDNEQFF
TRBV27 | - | CASSLSRGQTYNEQFF
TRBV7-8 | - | CASSPKTSGNEQFF
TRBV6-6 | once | CASTHGAGGRYEQYF
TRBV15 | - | CATSRDKGQGLFF
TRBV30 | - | CAWPRRAGELFF
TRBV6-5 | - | CASSYSEGAQPQHF
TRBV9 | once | CASSALVSGTKKYEQFF
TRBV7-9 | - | CASSLDISTEAFF
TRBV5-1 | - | CASSVSGSETQYF
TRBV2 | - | CASSPNGLAGGSYNEQFF
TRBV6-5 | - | CASSSRQGLSQHF
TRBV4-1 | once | CASSQAQTTGVYEQYF
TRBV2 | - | CASSGSNSYNSPLHF
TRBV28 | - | CASIKPGNTEAFF
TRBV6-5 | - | CASSGGGWQYF
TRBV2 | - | CASSEDRATQPQHF
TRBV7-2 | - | CASSLSGGVETQYF
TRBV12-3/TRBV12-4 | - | CASRGAGAEKLFF
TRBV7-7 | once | CASSLDGQGGQYF
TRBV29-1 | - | CSVQTGQETQYF
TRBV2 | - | CARNSGTEELFF
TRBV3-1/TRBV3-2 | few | CASSQATGPEQYF
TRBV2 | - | CASRQLAGGTDTQYF
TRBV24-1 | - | CATSDPVHGNTGELFF
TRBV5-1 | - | CASSLQGIQETQYF